This T cell receptor (beta chain) was sequenced in a study of beta chain features in type 1 diabetes. Concerning this clone: Its antigen is currently unknown.

Study outcomes and limitations: Patients with Type 1 diabetes showed moderately but significantly shorter TCRB CDR3s in all four CD4+ subsets.

Of the isolated RNA, all was reverse transcribed, and so the sequenced material was expressed TCRB transcripts. It was found that naive, central memory and regulatory T cell samples averaged around 3.7 million reads. Repertoires were generated with immunoSEQ multiplex PCR, while TCRdb's copy carries only in-frame clones and drops some. The table lists about 160,000 clones, around 63% of them singletons. The sequenced material came from naive CD4+ T cells from blood. The sequence was obtained from a man in his thirties or forties with type 1 diabetes.

The CDR3, as DNA: TGTGCCTGGAGTCCTGACAGGGGGGATGGCTACACCTTC. Its protein is CAWSPDRGDGYTF. The V call is TRBV30, the J call TRBJ1-2; 9 bases match TRBD1. V dropped 2 bases and J dropped 6; count of bases not matched to a gene: 4. Germline-derived CDR1 and CDR2 are GTSNPN and SVGIG (reference sequence). This CDR3 contains 13 residues.